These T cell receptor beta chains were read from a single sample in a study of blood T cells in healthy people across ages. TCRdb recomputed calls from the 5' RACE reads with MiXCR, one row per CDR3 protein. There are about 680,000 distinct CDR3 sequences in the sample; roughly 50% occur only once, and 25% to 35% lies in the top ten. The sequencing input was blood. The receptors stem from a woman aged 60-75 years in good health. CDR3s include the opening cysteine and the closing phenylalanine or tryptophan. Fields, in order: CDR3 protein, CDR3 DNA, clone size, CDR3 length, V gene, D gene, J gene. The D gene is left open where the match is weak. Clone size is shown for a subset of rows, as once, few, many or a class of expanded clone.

CAISDQLTGGGGYTF TGTGCCATCAGTGACCAGCTGACAGGGGGCGGTGGCTACACCTTC few 15 TRBV10-3 TRBD1 TRBJ1-2
CASSLGLGWSEAFF TGTGCCAGCAGCTTAGGTCTGGGGTGGTCTGAAGCTTTCTTT once 14 TRBV7-2 . TRBJ1-1
CATSDLTAPGGGYTF TGTGCCACCAGTGATTTAACAGCTCCGGGCGGTGGCTACACCTTC few 15 TRBV24-1 . TRBJ1-2
CASSSYGTGQETQYF TGTGCCAGCAGTTCCTACGGGACGGGACAAGAGACCCAGTACTTC few 15 TRBV28 . TRBJ2-5
CASSLPLQGAYEQYF TGTGCCAGCAGCTTGCCCCTTCAGGGGGCCTACGAGCAGTACTTC . 15 TRBV5-6 TRBD1 TRBJ2-7
CASSLAVGGYGYTF TGTGCCAGCAGCTTAGCGGTAGGGGGATATGGCTACACCTTC many 14 TRBV7-9 . TRBJ1-2
CATSDHDRGYEQYF TGTGCCACCAGCGACCACGACAGGGGTTACGAGCAGTACTTC . 14 TRBV24-1 TRBD1 TRBJ2-7
CASSPPSGRAEETQYF TGTGCCAGCAGCCCCCCTAGCGGGAGGGCCGAAGAGACCCAGTACTTC . 16 TRBV7-2 TRBD2 TRBJ2-5
CASSLPPGLQNTEAFF TGTGCCAGCAGCCTTCCTCCGGGACTGCAGAACACTGAAGCTTTCTTT few 16 TRBV4-2 . TRBJ1-1
CASSGGQGNYGYTF TGTGCCAGCAGCGGGGGACAGGGGAACTATGGCTACACCTTC few 14 TRBV7-2 TRBD1 TRBJ1-2
CATSTIITGELFF TGTGCCACCTCAACCATTATTACCGGGGAGCTGTTTTTT . 13 TRBV27 . TRBJ2-2
CASSLARGQETQYF TGTGCCAGCAGCTTAGCGAGGGGGCAGGAGACCCAGTACTTC many 14 TRBV7-9 TRBD1 TRBJ2-5
CSVQGLAGRYEQYF TGCAGCGTTCAGGGACTAGCGGGAAGGTACGAGCAGTACTTC . 14 TRBV29-1 TRBD2 TRBJ2-7
CAISVSGTKSSYNEQFF TGTGCCATCAGTGTGTCAGGGACTAAAAGCTCCTACAATGAGCAGTTCTTC . 17 TRBV10-3 TRBD2 TRBJ2-1
CASGLPGQGTHEQFF TGTGCTAGTGGCCTCCCGGGACAGGGGACTCATGAGCAGTTCTTC . 15 TRBV12-5 TRBD1 TRBJ2-1
CAWLGGEAFF TGTGCCTGGCTTGGAGGGGAGGCTTTCTTT few 10 TRBV30 . TRBJ1-1
CASSISAGDTQYF TGTGCCAGCAGTATTTCTGCCGGAGATACGCAGTATTTT . 13 TRBV27 . TRBJ2-3
CASSRDRGANIQYF TGTGCCAGCAGCCGGGACAGGGGGGCGAACATTCAGTACTTC few 14 TRBV28 TRBD1 TRBJ2-4
CASRVSGSSYNEQFF TGCGCCAGCAGGGTCAGCGGGAGTTCCTACAATGAGCAGTTCTTC few 15 TRBV5-1 TRBD2 TRBJ2-1
CASSQMGRVQETQYF TGTGCCAGCAGCCAAATGGGTCGCGTTCAAGAGACCCAGTACTTC . 15 TRBV12-3/TRBV12-4 . TRBJ2-5
CSAVTGKETQYF TGCAGTGCTGTGACAGGAAAAGAGACCCAGTACTTC . 12 TRBV20-1 . TRBJ2-5
CASRVLGTAYEEKLFF TGTGCCAGCAGAGTTCTGGGGACGGCCTACGAGGAAAAACTGTTTTTT . 16 TRBV6-1 . TRBJ1-4